One sample yielded the 8 T cell receptor beta chains listed below, sequenced in a study of T cells in Graves' hyperthyroidism and ophthalmopathy. Authors of the study amplified TCR beta CDR3 regions from RNA transcripts. During a first-round RT-PCR of the TCR CDR3, the HTBI primer set was used. From the multiplex PCR reads, TCRdb called clonotypes with MiXCR, one entry per CDR3 protein. The data contain a few hundred thousand distinct CDR3 sequences, around 25% of them singletons. The sequencing input was blood. Receptor source: a man aged 50-59 years with Graves' hyperthyroidism.

In its sample, this clonotype was seen a few times. The chain carries TRBV13 and TRBJ2-1, with 7 nucleotides matching TRBD2. The CDR3 totals 11 residues. J was trimmed by 12 bases and V by 5 bases; bases with no gene match: 4. Per germline, CDR1 PRHDT and CDR2 FYEKMQ (reference sequence). The CDR3 spells CASSPGGGQFF. The CDR3 DNA sequence: TGTGCCAGCAGCCCGGGGGGAGGGCAGTTCTTC.

This clonotype was seen repeatedly, ten times or more. The chain employs TRBV28 and TRBJ2-5; 9 bases match TRBD1. Germline CDR1 reads MDHEN; CDR2 reads SYDVKM. CDR3 size: 16 residues. J was trimmed by 7 bases and V by 10 bases; bases with no gene match: 19. CDR3 coding DNA: TGTGCCACCTCTACCGGGACAGGGACCGCAAGCGCGACCCAGTACTTC. This encodes CATSTGTGTASATQYF.

This chain joins TRBV20-1 and TRBJ2-7, with TRBD2 identical over 12 bases. The CDR3 loop spans 14 amino acids. Germline V gene sequence: CDR1 DFQATT, CDR2 SNEGSKA (reference sequence). Trimming at V came to 4 bases and at J to 2 bases, leaving 3 bases not matched to a gene. Here the CDR3 DNA reads TGCAGTGCTACAGGACTAGCGGGGACCTACGAGCAGTACTTC. This translates into CSATGLAGTYEQYF.

This clonotype was counted between two and nine times. V usage is TRBV29-1 and J usage is TRBJ2-1; D is unclear. The CDR3 runs to 13 residues. Trimming left V 4 bases short and J 1 base short, with 8 bases between. CDR1 and CDR2 (germline): SQVTM, ANQGSEA. Here the CDR3 reads CSVVLFSYNEQFF. Here the CDR3 DNA reads TGCAGCGTTGTTCTGTTTTCCTACAATGAGCAGTTCTTC.

CDR3 sequence: CASSRFILQPQHF. The CDR3 nucleotides read TGTGCCAGCAGTCGGTTCATATTACAGCCCCAGCATTTT. The V and J genes are TRBV28 and TRBJ1-5, with no clear D. Trimming cost V 5 bases and J 7 bases, with 12 bases left between them. Looked up from germline, CDR1 is MDHEN and CDR2 is SYDVKM. The CDR3 consists of 13 residues.

The chain links TRBV24-1 to TRBJ1-1; D possibly corresponds to TRBD1 (5 bases). V was trimmed by 9 bases and J by 7 bases, leaving 11 bases between them. Germline V gene sequence: CDR1 KGHDR, CDR2 SFDVKD. The length of the CDR3 is 11 residues. The CDR3 here is CATLGGGEAFF. DNA of the CDR3: TGTGCCACCCTCGGGGGGGGTGAAGCTTTCTTT.

Points on this clonotype: At one of its ends the junction is not consistent with the germline gene, which may arise from a read error. The rearrangement links TRBV30 to TRBJ1-2; D ambiguous. The CDR3 has 13 amino acids. Germline lookup yields CDR1 GTSNPN and CDR2 SVGIG (reference sequence). The CDR3 coding sequence is TGTGCCTGGAGTAGATGGGGAGACTATGGCAACACCTTC. Translating gives CAWSRWGDYGNTF.

This chain connects TRBV15 to TRBJ2-7; D perhaps matches TRBD2 (5 bases). V was trimmed by 5 bases and J by 0 bases, leaving 8 bases between them. Germline V gene data show CDR1 as LNHNV and CDR2 as YYDKDF (reference sequence). The CDR3 sequence is 13 residues long. CDR3 sequence (DNA): TGTGCCACCAGCCAGCGGAGCTCCTACGAGCAGTACTTC. Amino acid sequence: CATSQRSSYEQYF.